The 13 T cell receptor beta chains listed next were all sequenced from one sample in a study of control samples from healthy donors and cancer patients. The data were produced by immunoSEQ multiplex PCR, yet TCRdb's version contains in-frame clones alone and is incomplete. Among just under 75,000 clones, roughly 87% were seen once, and the ten largest hold under 5%. Sequences were obtained from blood. Receptors originate from a woman aged 45-60 years in good health.

Only one count was recorded for this clone. This CDR3 is CASSPNLRSYEQYF. DNA of the CDR3: TGCGCCAGCAGCCCTAATCTGCGGTCCTACGAGCAGTACTTC. The chain recombines TRBV5-1 with TRBJ2-7; no firm D call. Germline V gene data show CDR1 as SGHRS and CDR2 as YFSETQ. V was trimmed by 4 bases and J by 1 base, leaving 12 bases between them. The CDR3 extends over 14 amino acids.

This chain joins TRBV28 and TRBJ1-1; a weak D match, TRBD1 (5 bases). Per germline, CDR1 MDHEN and CDR2 SYDVKM. The CDR3 sequence is 15 residues long. Trimming took off 5 bases at V and 0 bases at J, with 13 bases between the two ends. Here the CDR3 reads CASSGSGQMNTEAFF. CDR3 nucleotide sequence: TGTGCCAGCAGTGGTTCGGGGCAGATGAACACTGAAGCTTTCTTT.

The V call is TRBV3-1 (or the pseudogene TRBV3-2), the J call TRBJ1-2; a weak D match, TRBD1 (5 bases). CDR1 LGHDT and CDR2 YNNKEL come from the germline V gene (reference sequence). The CDR3 sequence is 14 residues long. V was shortened by 4 bases and J by 4 bases, with 13 bases between the two germline ends. CDR3 nucleotide sequence: TGTGCCAGCAGCCGGACGGGACTCGGCTATGGCTACACCTTC. Translating gives CASSRTGLGYGYTF.

The chain couples TRBV11-2 to TRBJ2-7; perhaps TRBD2 as D (5 bases). The CDR3 is made up of 16 amino acids. The V gene's germline CDR1 is SGHAT and CDR2 FQNNGV. Trimming removed 4 bases at V and 0 bases at J, with 16 bases between. The CDR3 nucleotides are TGTGCCAGCAGCTCCGGGATTCTGCGGAGCTCCTACGAGCAGTACTTC. Amino acid sequence: CASSSGILRSSYEQYF. Combining the CDR3 with reference TRBV11-2 and TRBJ2-7 gives the whole variable domain EAGVAQSPRYKIIEKRQSVAFWCNPISGHATLYWYQQILGQGPKLLIQFQNNGVVDDSQLPKDRFSAERLKGVDSTLKIQPAKLEDSAVYLCASSSGILRSSYEQYFGPGTRLTVT.

This clone was counted once. J is TRBJ1-2 and V is TRBV19; D gene unclear. Germline CDR1 is LNHDA and CDR2 is SQIVND (reference sequence). V was trimmed by 1 base and J by 6 bases, leaving 12 bases between them. The length of the CDR3 is 14 residues. The CDR3 DNA follows: TGTGCCAGTAGTATAGGGAATCAAGGTCATGGCTACACCTTC. Protein: CASSIGNQGHGYTF.

J is TRBJ1-5 and V is TRBV12-3 or TRBV12-4, with D perhaps TRBD1 (5 bases). The V end was cut by 7 bases, the J end by 2 bases, with 9 bases between. This CDR3 is 13 amino acids long. Here the CDR3 reads CASTTGGNQPQHF. CDR3 sequence (DNA): TGTGCCAGCACTACAGGAGGCAATCAGCCCCAGCATTTT.

A few counts support this clone. The rearrangement uses TRBV15 and TRBJ1-5; TRBD1 matches at 11 bases. After removal of 0 bases from V and 4 bases from J, the junction contained 11 bases not matched to a gene. CDR1 is LNHNV and CDR2 is YYDKDF in the germline V gene (reference sequence). The length of the CDR3 is 19 residues. CDR3 in DNA: TGTGCCACCAGCAGAGAGAGGATGGGACAGGGGGGCCAAAATCAGCCCCAGCATTTT. Translated, it gives CATSRERMGQGGQNQPQHF.

V is TRBV5-6 and J is TRBJ2-3; D may correspond to TRBD1 or TRBD2 (6 bases each). This CDR3 is built from 15 residues. The germline V gene has CDR1 SGHDT and CDR2 YYEEEE. The ends were cut back, 1 base at V and 4 bases at J, with 13 bases in the middle. The CDR3 coding sequence is TGTGCCAGCAGCTTGAGGGGGAGGTCTCCAGATACGCAGTATTTT. Its translation is CASSLRGRSPDTQYF.

J is TRBJ1-3 and V is TRBV19, with D possibly being TRBD1 (6 bases). This CDR3 is 17 amino acids long. The germline V and J ends were trimmed by 2 bases and 4 bases, with 18 bases remaining between them. Germline CDR1 is LNHDA and CDR2 is SQIVND (reference sequence). The CDR3 nucleotides are TGTGCCAGTAGTATATCGGGCAGGGGCTTCCCCGGAAACACCATATATTTT. Its protein is CASSISGRGFPGNTIYF.

The gene calls are TRBV4-1 and TRBJ2-1; 9 bases line up with TRBD2. CDR1 and CDR2 (germline): MGHRA, YSYEKL. The CDR3 covers 14 residues. The ends lost 1 base at V and 6 bases at J; junction bases unmatched: 1. The CDR3 DNA sequence: TGCGCCAGCAGCCAAGGGGGACTAGCCAATGAGCAGTTCTTC. It yields the protein CASSQGGLANEQFF.

The chain carries TRBV13 and TRBJ1-5; D uncertain. Trimming left V 5 bases short and J 5 bases short, with 13 bases between. In germline, CDR1 is PRHDT, CDR2 FYEKMQ (reference sequence). This CDR3 is 14 amino acids long. The CDR3 spells CASSRGVAYQPQHF. The DNA for the CDR3 is TGTGCCAGCAGCCGCGGGGTGGCCTATCAGCCCCAGCATTTT.

The chain employs TRBV28 and TRBJ2-1; 8 bases map to TRBD2. The trim removed 7 bases at V and 4 bases at J, leaving 12 bases unmatched. Germline-derived CDR1 and CDR2 are MDHEN and SYDVKM. This CDR3 spans 16 amino acids. The CDR3 sequence is CASTQEGTRTYNEQFF. The CDR3 region has the DNA TGTGCCAGCACCCAGGAGGGGACTAGGACTTACAATGAGCAGTTCTTC.

The rearrangement links TRBV5-5 to TRBJ2-5, with 10 bases matching TRBD1. Per the germline V gene, CDR1 is SGHKS and CDR2 is YYEKEE (reference sequence). The J segment lost 1 base and the V segment lost 4 bases, leaving 10 bases of the junction unmatched. CDR3 length: 17 residues. The CDR3 nucleotides read TGTGCCAGCAGCCTGTCTCTGGGACAGGGGCCCCAAGAGACCCAGTACTTC. Translation gives CASSLSLGQGPQETQYF.